The rows below give T cell receptor beta chains drawn from one sample of a study of blood T cell repertoires in COVID-19. Only in-frame clones appear in the TCRdb table, and some are missing; sequencing was by immunoSEQ multiplex PCR. The table includes about 160,000 clones, 60% to 80% detected once. Input material: peripheral blood. These receptor sequences come from a man between 65 and 80 years old with acute or convalescent COVID-19. CDR3s include the opening cysteine and the closing phenylalanine or tryptophan.

v_call cdr3_aa
TRBV9 CASSVARTSVNEQFF
TRBV12-5 CASGLGVAGGTDTQYF
TRBV5-6 CASSLRTSGGYEQYF
TRBV19 CASSISASGPYNEQFF
TRBV7-8 CASSLGSSGNTIYF
TRBV2 CASSEFRDRLNSNQPQHF
TRBV19 CASSTTGGRSTDTQYF
TRBV19 CASSIGTSYNEQFF
TRBV7-2 CASSITGSGTEAFF
TRBV6-5 CAGKDRGTNGYTF
TRBV6-2/TRBV6-3 CASSQASNYGYTF
TRBV2 CASSGPYSNQPQHF
TRBV2 CASSERRGGNQPQHF
TRBV27 CASSLFRATEAFF
TRBV6-1 CASSEKSSGRQETQYF
TRBV3-1/TRBV3-2 CASSQLASGTVGTGELFF
TRBV23-1 CASSQSAGGDEKLFF
TRBV5-4 CASSSTGVKNIQYF
TRBV19 CASEQGRQNQPQHF
TRBV5-1 CASSPEGLDEQYF
TRBV24-1 CATSQGLPEAFF
TRBV19 CASSIKASGGYSRQHNEQFF
TRBV10-2 CASSESGLGSPLHF
TRBV19 CASSNPTGTGRPGELFF
TRBV6-4 CASSWSYRGSPDTQYF
TRBV5-1 CASSLDGDSGSGYTF
TRBV10-2 CASSEYRMNTEAFF
TRBV18 CASSPRAGSGQYF
TRBV7-7 CASSVWEGDGELFF
TRBV5-1 CASSLAARGVSDTQYF
TRBV27 CASRPRGTDTQYF
TRBV6-5 CASSYSGTLNTEAFF
TRBV5-1 CASSRSGGQVKETQYF
TRBV7-2 CASSLAGQGYEKLFF
TRBV29-1 CSVGAGSYEQYF
TRBV5-1 CASSLALGALGETQYF
TRBV6-1 CASSGGFGVSTDTQYF